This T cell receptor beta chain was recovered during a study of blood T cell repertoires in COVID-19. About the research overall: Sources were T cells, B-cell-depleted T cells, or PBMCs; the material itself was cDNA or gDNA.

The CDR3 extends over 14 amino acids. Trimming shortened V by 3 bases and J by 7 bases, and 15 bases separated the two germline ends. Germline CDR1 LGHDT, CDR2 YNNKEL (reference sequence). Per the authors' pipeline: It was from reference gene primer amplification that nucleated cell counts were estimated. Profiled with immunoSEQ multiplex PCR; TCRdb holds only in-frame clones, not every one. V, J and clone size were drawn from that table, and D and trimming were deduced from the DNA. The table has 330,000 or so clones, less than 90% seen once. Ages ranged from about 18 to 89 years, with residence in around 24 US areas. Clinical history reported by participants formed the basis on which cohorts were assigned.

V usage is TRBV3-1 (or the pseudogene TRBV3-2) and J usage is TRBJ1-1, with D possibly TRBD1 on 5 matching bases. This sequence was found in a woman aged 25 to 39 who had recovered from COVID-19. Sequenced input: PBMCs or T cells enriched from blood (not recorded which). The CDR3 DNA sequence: TGTGCCAGCAGCCATCGACAGTTCAGTCGTGAAGCTTTCTTT. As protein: CASSHRQFSREAFF.